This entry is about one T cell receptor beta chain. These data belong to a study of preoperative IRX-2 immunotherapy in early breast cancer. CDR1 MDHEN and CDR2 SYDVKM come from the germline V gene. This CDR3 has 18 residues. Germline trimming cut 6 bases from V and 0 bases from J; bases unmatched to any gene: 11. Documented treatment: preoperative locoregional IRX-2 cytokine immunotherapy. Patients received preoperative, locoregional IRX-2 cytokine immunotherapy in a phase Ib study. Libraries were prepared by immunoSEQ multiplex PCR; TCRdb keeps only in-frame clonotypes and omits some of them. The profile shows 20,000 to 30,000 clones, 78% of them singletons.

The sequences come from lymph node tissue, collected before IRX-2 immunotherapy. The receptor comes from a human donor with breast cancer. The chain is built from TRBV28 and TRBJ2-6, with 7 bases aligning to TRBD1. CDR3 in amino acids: CASSVSGTALSGANVLTF. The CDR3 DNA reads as TGTGCCAGCAGCGTATCCGGGACAGCCCTCTCTGGGGCCAACGTCCTGACTTTC. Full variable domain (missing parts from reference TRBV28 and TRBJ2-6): DVKVTQSSRYLVKRTGEKVFLECVQDMDHENMFWYRQDPGLGLRLIYFSYDVKMKEKGDIPEGYSVSREKKERFSLILESASTNQTSMYLCASSVSGTALSGANVLTFGAGSRLTVL.